This T cell receptor (beta chain) was sequenced in a study of blood T cell repertoires in COVID-19. Turning to the study itself: The origin of the acute and convalescent COVID-19 samples was the United States, Italy and Spain. PBMCs, B-cell-depleted T cells, or T cells were the source of the cDNA or gDNA that made up the material.

Original processing methods: Reference gene primers were amplified, and this amplification served to estimate nucleated cell counts. The data were produced by immunoSEQ multiplex PCR, yet TCRdb's version contains in-frame clones alone and is incomplete. The V and J calls and clone size come from that table; D and trimming were worked out from the DNA. This sample has over 300,000 clones; about 86% occur once, and the top ten carry around 1.2%. Germline loops: CDR1 SGHDT, CDR2 YYEEEE. CDR3 size: 14 residues. The germline V and J ends were trimmed by 1 base and 1 base, with 8 bases remaining between them.

J is TRBJ1-1 and V is TRBV5-6; D not certain. The specimen sequenced was peripheral blood. The clonotype comes from a woman aged 45-65 years with acute or convalescent COVID-19. The CDR3 spells CASSLTRQNTEAFF. The CDR3 DNA follows: TGTGCCAGCAGCTTGACTAGACAGAACACTGAAGCTTTCTTT.